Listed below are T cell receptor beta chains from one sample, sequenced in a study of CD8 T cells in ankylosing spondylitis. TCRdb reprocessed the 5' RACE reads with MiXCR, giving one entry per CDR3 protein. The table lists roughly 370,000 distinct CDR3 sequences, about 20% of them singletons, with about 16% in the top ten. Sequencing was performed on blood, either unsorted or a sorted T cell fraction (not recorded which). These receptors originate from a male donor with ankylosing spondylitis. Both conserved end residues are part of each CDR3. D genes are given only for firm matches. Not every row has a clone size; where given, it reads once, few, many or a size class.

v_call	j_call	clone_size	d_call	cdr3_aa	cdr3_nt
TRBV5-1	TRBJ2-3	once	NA	CASSLVRGPTDTQYF	TGCGCCAGCAGCTTGGTGAGGGGCCCCACAGATACGCAGTATTTT
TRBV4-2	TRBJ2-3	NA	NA	CASSQTHVPLDTQYF	TGTGCCAGCAGCCAGACCCACGTACCGCTAGATACGCAGTATTTT
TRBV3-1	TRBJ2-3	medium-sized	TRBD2	CASSQASGEGDTQYF	TGTGCCAGCAGCCAAGCTAGCGGAGAAGGAGATACGCAGTATTTT
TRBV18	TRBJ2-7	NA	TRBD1	CASSRSRTGKDEQYF	TGTGCCAGCTCACGAAGCCGGACAGGGAAGGACGAGCAGTACTTC
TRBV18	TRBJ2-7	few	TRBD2	CASSPGLAEVYEQYF	TGTGCCAGCTCACCGGGACTAGCGGAAGTTTACGAGCAGTACTTC
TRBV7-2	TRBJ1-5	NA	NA	CASSSTRRGNQPQHF	TGTGCCAGCAGCTCTACCCGAAGGGGCAATCAGCCCCAGCATTTT
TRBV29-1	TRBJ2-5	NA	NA	CSVQRRGTGTQYF	TGCAGCGTACAGAGGCGAGGCACGGGGACCCAGTACTTC
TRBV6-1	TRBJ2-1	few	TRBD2	CASNRAGGYNEQFF	TGTGCCAGCAACAGAGCGGGAGGTTACAATGAGCAGTTCTTC
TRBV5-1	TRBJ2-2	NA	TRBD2	CASSLAPLYVSSGANTGELFF	TGCGCCAGCAGCTTGGCCCCTCTTTATGTATCTAGCGGGGCGAACACCGGGGAGCTGTTTTTT
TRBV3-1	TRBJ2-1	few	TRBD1	CASSQVRGPANEQFF	TGTGCCAGCAGCCAAGTCAGGGGGCCGGCAAATGAGCAGTTCTTC
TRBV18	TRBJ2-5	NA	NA	CASSPRMKETQYF	TGTGCCAGCTCACCACGAATGAAAGAGACCCAGTACTTC
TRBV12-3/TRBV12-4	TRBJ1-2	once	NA	CASRRYGGAPAGYTF	TGTGCCAGCAGACGCTATGGGGGGGCCCCGGCGGGCTACACCTTC
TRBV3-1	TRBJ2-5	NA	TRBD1	CASSKHLVGQAQETQYF	TGTGCCAGCAGCAAGCACCTGGTGGGACAGGCTCAAGAGACCCAGTACTTC
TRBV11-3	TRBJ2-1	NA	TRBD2	CASTRLAGDYNEQFF	TGTGCCAGCACCCGACTAGCGGGGGATTACAATGAGCAGTTCTTC
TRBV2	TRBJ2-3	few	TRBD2	CASRASGTDTQYF	TGTGCCAGCAGGGCTAGCGGGACCGATACGCAGTATTTT
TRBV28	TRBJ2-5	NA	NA	CASRLQGRETQYF	TGTGCCAGCAGACTACAGGGTCGGGAGACCCAGTACTTC
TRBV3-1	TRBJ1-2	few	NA	CASSPSLGTSNYGYTF	TGTGCCAGCAGCCCGAGTCTCGGGACTTCTAACTATGGCTACACCTTC
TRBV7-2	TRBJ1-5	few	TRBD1	CASSLAAAGTGGRQPQHF	TGTGCCAGCAGCTTAGCTGCAGCTGGGACAGGCGGGCGTCAGCCCCAGCATTTT
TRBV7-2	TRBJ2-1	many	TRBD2	CASGDNEQFF	TGTGCTAGCGGGGACAATGAGCAGTTCTTC
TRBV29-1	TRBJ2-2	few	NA	CSVDQGNTGELFF	TGCAGCGTTGACCAGGGTAACACCGGGGAGCTGTTTTTT
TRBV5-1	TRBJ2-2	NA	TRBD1	CASSLGDSTGELFF	TGCGCCAGCAGCTTGGGGGACAGCACCGGGGAGCTGTTTTTT
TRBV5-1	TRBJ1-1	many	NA	CASSADIGRDTEAFF	TGCGCCAGCAGCGCCGACATAGGGCGGGACACTGAAGCTTTCTTT
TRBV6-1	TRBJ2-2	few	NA	CASKAGLHTGELFF	TGTGCCAGCAAGGCAGGGCTCCACACCGGGGAGCTGTTTTTT
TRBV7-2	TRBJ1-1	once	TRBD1	CASSPDRAHDRAFF	TGTGCCAGCAGCCCCGACAGGGCGCACGACCGGGCTTTCTTT
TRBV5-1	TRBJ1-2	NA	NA	CASSLVTGSNYGYTF	TGCGCCAGCAGCTTGGTAACAGGGTCAAACTATGGCTACACCTTC
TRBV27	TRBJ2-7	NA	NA	CASRTGTDSYEQYF	TGTGCCAGCAGGACCGGGACCGACTCCTACGAGCAGTACTTC
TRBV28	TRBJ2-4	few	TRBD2	CASSLYGRTSGADIQYF	TGTGCCAGCAGTTTATACGGAAGGACTAGCGGGGCGGACATTCAGTACTTC
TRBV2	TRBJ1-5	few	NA	CASSEGISSNQPQHF	TGTGCCAGCAGTGAAGGGATCAGTAGCAATCAGCCCCAGCATTTT
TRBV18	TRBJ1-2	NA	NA	CASSQSGTNYGYTF	TGTGCCAGCTCTCAATCGGGGACTAACTATGGCTACACCTTC
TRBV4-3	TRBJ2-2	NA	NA	CASSLSGARELFF	TGCGCCAGCAGCCTCTCGGGTGCGCGGGAGCTGTTTTTT
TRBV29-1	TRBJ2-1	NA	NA	CSVVITINEQFF	TGCAGCGTTGTTATTACGATCAATGAGCAGTTCTTC
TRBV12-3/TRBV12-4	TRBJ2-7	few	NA	CASSLASRNEQYF	TGTGCCAGCAGTTTAGCGTCCAGGAACGAGCAGTACTTC
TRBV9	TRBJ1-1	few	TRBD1	CASSVGQGMNTEAFF	TGTGCCAGCAGCGTAGGACAGGGTATGAACACTGAAGCTTTCTTT
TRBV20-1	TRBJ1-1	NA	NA	CSARVPGVNTEAFF	TGCAGTGCTAGAGTTCCAGGGGTAAACACTGAAGCTTTCTTT
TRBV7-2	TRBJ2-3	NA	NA	CASSVSPGTDTQYF	TGTGCCAGCAGCGTCTCTCCAGGGACAGATACGCAGTATTTT
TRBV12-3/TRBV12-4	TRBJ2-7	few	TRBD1	CASSLTDRVHEQYF	TGTGCCAGCAGCTTAACAGACAGGGTCCACGAGCAGTACTTC
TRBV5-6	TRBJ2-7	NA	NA	CASSPVGQSYEQYF	TGTGCCAGCAGCCCCGTAGGACAGAGCTACGAGCAGTACTTC
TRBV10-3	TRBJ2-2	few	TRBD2	CAIHGREAHTGELFF	TGTGCCATCCATGGGCGGGAGGCCCACACCGGGGAGCTGTTTTTT
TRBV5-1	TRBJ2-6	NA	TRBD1	CASSSYRGAEAGANVLTF	TGCGCCAGCAGCTCGTACAGGGGAGCTGAAGCTGGGGCCAACGTCCTGACTTTC
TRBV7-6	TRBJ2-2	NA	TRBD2	CASSRGGTTGELFF	TGTGCCAGCAGCAGGGGAGGGACCACCGGGGAGCTGTTTTTT